The entry below describes one TCR beta chain. What antigen it recognizes has not been identified. Per-nucleotide qualities are absent, and no much larger clonotype sits a single base away. The data were taken from a study of T cell responses to AZD1222 COVID-19 vaccine (dated by TCRdb to about 2021). Notes on the research overall: A total of 230 to 250 trial participants underwent TCR sequencing, of whom 200 to 220 had received two doses of AZD1222 and 26 had received two doses of the MenACWY control vaccine. Trial participants were enrolled into age subgroups of 18-55, 56-69 and 70-plus years, which contained 148, 28 and 57 TCR-sequenced participants, respectively. The paper as a whole reports these results and caveats: Epitopes outside the regions mutated in the B.1.351 and B.1.1.7 variants were reportedly recognized by nearly half of the unique spike-specific TCRs. Participants were mostly white British, with more females than males. The authors suggested clonal diversity may have been underestimated. No day 14 peak-response samples were available, so repertoires were characterized only after the peak T cell response. CD4 TCRs associated with the vaccine covered the entire spike protein, and the dominant responses were in regions 160-218 and 743-854. Conclusions about previously exposed vaccinees were limited because only five to seven AZD1222 recipients were SARS-CoV-2 seropositive at baseline. The 56-69-year group was small, and its depth increase did not reach significance, likely because of low power. Spike-specific TCR breadth and depth rose significantly after two AZD1222 doses compared with day 0 and with MenACWY recipients.

Taken from the germline V gene, the CDR1 and CDR2 loops are MNHEY and SVGEGT. V is shortened by 4 bases, J by 3 bases, and the region joining them spans 10 bases. The CDR3 runs 15 amino acids, cysteine and phenylalanine included. Just the 45-base CDR3 DNA is kept, in frame starting at base 1. Taken with the paper, the label for time point translates to: about 28 days (+/-7) after the second vaccine dose. AZD1222 recipients with second doses at about 4 weeks or about 12 weeks were pooled, because spike-specific TCR depth and breadth did not differ between schedules. Samples from vaccinated people were obtained from the UK trials COV001 and COV002, which included a single-blind randomized controlled phase 2/3 trial of AZD1222 (ChAdOx1 nCoV-19) in healthy adults. For TCRbeta chain sequencing, PBMC samples were collected from trial participants at day 0 and at day 28 after the second dose. The CDR3 regions of human TCRbeta chains were analyzed by immunosequencing. For the original study's pipeline: Repertoire TCRs were checked for matches against a reference library of SARS-CoV-2-specific TCRs that had been generated using the MIRA antigen-specificity platform. Breadth was defined as the fraction of unique TCRs that were SARS-CoV-2-associated. Depth was defined as the fraction of total T cells that were SARS-CoV-2-associated. Using the MIRA data, every spike-specific TCR was mapped to the spike region that the TCR reacted to and assigned to either a CD4 or a CD8 class. Log10-transformed breadth and depth values were compared by one-way ANOVA with Sidak's multiple comparisons tests. TCRdb re-hosts the immuneACCESS table, in-frame sequences only. Its copies lack some clones; in the studies checked, an unresolved V gene accounts for under half of them, and the cause for the rest is not known. V and J calls plus clone size are reproduced from that table; the DNA served to infer D and trimming. In this sample the table shows some 100,000 clones, 88% of which occur a single time. The biggest ten clones account for roughly 4% of the sample.

The clonotype comes from an adult who received the AZD1222 COVID-19 vaccine. The source material was peripheral blood, sampled 28 days after the second AZD1222 dose. The chain links TRBV6-2 or TRBV6-3 with TRBJ2-6; the D gene is perhaps TRBD1, on 5 matching bases. The CDR3 loop reads CASSSTGFGANVLTF. The DNA sequence is TGTGCCAGCAGTTCAACAGGTTTTGGGGCCAACGTCCTGACTTTC.